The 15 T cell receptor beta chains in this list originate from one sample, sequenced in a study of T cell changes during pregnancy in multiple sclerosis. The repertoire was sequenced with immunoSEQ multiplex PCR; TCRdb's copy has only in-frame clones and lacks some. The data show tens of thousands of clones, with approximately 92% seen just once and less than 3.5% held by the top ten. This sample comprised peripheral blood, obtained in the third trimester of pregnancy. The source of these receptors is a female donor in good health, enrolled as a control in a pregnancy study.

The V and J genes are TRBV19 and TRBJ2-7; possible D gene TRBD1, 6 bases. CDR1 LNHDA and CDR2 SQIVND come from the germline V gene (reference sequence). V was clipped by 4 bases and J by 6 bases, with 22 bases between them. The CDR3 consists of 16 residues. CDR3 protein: CASSRGWTELWSEQYF. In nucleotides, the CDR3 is TGTGCCAGTAGTAGGGGATGGACAGAGTTATGGAGCGAGCAGTACTTC. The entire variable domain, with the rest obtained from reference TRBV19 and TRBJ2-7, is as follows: DGGITQSPKYLFRKEGQNVTLSCEQNLNHDAMYWYRQDPGQGLRLIYYSQIVNDFQKGDIAEGYSVSREKKESFPLTVTSAQKNPTAFYLCASSRGWTELWSEQYFGPGTRLTVT.

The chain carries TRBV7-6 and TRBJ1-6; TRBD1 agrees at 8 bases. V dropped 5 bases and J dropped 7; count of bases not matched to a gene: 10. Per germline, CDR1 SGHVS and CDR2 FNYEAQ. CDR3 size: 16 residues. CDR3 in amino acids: CASSPGGTNPNSPLHF. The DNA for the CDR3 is TGTGCCAGCAGCCCAGGGGGCACAAATCCGAATTCACCCCTCCACTTT.

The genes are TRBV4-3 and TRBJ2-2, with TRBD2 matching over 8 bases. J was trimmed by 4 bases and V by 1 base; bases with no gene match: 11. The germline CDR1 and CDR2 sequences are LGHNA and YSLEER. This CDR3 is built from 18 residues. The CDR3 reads CASSQVSGEIFLTGELFF. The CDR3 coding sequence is TGCGCCAGCAGCCAAGTTAGCGGGGAGATTTTTCTCACCGGGGAGCTGTTTTTT.

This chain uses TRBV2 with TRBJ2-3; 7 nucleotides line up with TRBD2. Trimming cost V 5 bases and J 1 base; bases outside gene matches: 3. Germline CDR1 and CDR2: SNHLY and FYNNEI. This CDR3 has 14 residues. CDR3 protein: CASSRAGGTDTQYF. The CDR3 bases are TGTGCCAGCAGTCGGGCGGGGGGCACAGATACGCAGTATTTT. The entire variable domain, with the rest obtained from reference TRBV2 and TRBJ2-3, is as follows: EPEVTQTPSHQVTQMGQEVILRCVPISNHLYFYWYRQILGQKVEFLVSFYNNEISEKSEIFDDQFSVERPDGSNFTLKIRSTKLEDSAMYFCASSRAGGTDTQYFGPGTRLTVL.

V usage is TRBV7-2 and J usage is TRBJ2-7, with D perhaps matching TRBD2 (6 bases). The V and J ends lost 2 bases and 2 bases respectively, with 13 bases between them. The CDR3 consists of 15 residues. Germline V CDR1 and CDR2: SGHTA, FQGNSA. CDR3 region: CASSLMSRLAYEQYF. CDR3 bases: TGTGCCAGCAGCTTAATGTCGCGACTAGCCTACGAGCAGTACTTC.

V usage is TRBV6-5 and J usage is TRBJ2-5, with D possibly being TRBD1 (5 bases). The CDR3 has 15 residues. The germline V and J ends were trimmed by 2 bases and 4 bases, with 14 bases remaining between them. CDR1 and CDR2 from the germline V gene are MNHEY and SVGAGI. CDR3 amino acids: CASSYLQGRGETQYF. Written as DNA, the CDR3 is TGTGCCAGCAGTTACCTCCAGGGTAGGGGAGAGACCCAGTACTTC.

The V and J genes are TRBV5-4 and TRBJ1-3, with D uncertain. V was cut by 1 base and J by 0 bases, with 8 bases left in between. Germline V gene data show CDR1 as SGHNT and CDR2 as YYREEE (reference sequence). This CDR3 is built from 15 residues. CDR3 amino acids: CASSLIGVSGNTIYF. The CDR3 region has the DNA TGTGCCAGCAGCTTGATCGGGGTCTCTGGAAACACCATATATTTT.

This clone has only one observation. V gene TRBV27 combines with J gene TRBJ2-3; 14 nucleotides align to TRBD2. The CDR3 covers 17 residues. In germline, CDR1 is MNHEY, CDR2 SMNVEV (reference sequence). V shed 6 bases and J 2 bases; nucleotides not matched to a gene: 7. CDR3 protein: CASSIRTSGGITDTQYF. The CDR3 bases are TGTGCCAGCAGCATCCGGACTAGCGGGGGGATCACAGATACGCAGTATTTT.

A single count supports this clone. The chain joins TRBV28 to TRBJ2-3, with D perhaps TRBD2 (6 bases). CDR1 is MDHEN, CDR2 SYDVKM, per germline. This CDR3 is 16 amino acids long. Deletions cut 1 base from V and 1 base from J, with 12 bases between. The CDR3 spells CASSLFGREGTDTQYF. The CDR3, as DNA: TGTGCCAGCAGTTTATTCGGCAGGGAGGGCACAGATACGCAGTATTTT. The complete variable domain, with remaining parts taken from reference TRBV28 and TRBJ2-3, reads DVKVTQSSRYLVKRTGEKVFLECVQDMDHENMFWYRQDPGLGLRLIYFSYDVKMKEKGDIPEGYSVSREKKERFSLILESASTNQTSMYLCASSLFGREGTDTQYFGPGTRLTVL.

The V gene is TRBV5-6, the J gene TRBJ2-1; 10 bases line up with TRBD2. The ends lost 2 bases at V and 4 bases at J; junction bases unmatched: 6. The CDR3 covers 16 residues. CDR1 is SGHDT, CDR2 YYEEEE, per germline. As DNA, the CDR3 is TGTGCCAGCAGCTTTGGAGCGGGAGGGCTTTACAATGAGCAGTTCTTC. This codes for CASSFGAGGLYNEQFF.

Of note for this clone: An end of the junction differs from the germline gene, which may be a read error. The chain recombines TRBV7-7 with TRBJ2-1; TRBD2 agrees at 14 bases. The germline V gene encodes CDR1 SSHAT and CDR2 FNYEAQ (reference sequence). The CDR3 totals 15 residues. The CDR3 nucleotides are TGTGCTAGCAGCCAAGGACTAGCGGGAGGCAATGAGCAGTTCTTC. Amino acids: CASSQGLAGGNEQFF.

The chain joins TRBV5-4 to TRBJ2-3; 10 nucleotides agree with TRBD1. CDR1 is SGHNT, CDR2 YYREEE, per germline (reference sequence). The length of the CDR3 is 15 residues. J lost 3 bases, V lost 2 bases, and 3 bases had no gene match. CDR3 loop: CASSFGDRGTDTQYF. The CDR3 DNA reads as TGTGCCAGCAGCTTTGGGGACAGGGGAACAGATACGCAGTATTTT.

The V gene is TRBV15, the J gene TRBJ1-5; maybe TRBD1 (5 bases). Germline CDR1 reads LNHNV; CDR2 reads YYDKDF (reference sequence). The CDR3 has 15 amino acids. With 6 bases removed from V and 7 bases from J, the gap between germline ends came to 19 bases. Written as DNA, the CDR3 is TGTGCCACCAGACGAGCTTTGGGGGGAGAACAGCCCCAGCATTTT. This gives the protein CATRRALGGEQPQHF.

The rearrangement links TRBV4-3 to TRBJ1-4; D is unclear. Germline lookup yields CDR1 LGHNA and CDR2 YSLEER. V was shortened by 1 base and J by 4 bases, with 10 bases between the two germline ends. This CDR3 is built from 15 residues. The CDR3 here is CASSQAEGINEKLFF. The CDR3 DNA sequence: TGCGCCAGCAGCCAAGCCGAGGGAATTAATGAAAAACTGTTTTTT.

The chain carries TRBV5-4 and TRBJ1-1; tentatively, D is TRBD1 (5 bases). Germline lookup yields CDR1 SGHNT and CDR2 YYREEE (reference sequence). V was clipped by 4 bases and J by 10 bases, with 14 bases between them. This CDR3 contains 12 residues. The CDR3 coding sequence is TGTGCCAGCAGCAGCGCAGGGTTGGGAGCTTTCTTT. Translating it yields CASSSAGLGAFF.